This record covers a single T cell receptor beta chain. Antigen specificity is unknown. Distinct nucleotide sequences in the sample also encode this CDR3. The data were obtained in a study of shared clonotypes between healthy human individuals. Study findings and constraints: Represented genetic and exposure-history diversity was restricted by having few donors.

The CDR3 covers 12 residues. Trimming removed 6 bases at V and 1 base at J, with 6 bases between. CDR1 is MDHEN and CDR2 is SYDVKM in the germline V gene. Profiling relied on immunoSEQ multiplex PCR, and the TCRdb table lists in-frame clones only, not all of them. Of 2 million to 2.5 million clones listed, approximately 95% are singletons. The sample was naive CD4+ T cells from PBMCs. Specified subset: CD45RA+ positively selected. The TCR comes from a man in his late teens or twenties in good health. Some clones in this sample may be carry-over from other donors' samples. The rearrangement uses TRBV28 and TRBJ1-1; D remains ambiguous. CDR3 sequence (DNA): TGTGCCAGCAGGACCGAGAACACTGAAGCTTTCTTT. Translated: CASRTENTEAFF.